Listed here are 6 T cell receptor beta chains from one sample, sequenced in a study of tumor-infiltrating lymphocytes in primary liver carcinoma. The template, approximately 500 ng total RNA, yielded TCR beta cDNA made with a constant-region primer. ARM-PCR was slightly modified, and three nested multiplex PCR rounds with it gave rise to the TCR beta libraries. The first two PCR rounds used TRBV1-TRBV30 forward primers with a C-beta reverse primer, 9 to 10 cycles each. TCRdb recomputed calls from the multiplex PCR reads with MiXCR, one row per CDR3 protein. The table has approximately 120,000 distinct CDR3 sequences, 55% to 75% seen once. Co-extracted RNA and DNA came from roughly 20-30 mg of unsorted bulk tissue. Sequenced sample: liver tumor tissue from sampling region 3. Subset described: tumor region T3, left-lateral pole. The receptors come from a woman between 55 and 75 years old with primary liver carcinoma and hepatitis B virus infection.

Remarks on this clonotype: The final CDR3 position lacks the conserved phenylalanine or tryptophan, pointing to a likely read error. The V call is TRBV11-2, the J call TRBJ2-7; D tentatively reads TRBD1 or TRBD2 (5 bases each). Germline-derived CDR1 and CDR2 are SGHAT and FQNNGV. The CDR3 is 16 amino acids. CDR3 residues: CASSLASGAGGYGQYL. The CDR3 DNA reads TGTGCCAGCAGCTTAGCGTCTGGGGCAGGAGGCTACGGGCAGTACTTA.

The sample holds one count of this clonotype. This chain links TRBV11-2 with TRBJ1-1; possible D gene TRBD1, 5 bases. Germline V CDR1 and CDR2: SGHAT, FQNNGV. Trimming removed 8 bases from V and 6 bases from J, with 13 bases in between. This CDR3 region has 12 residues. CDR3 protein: CASGTEQAEAFF. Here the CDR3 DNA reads TGTGCCAGCGGCACTGAACAGGCTGAAGCTTTCTTT.

For the CDR3, the DNA is TGTACCAGCTGCAAAGGAGCGGGGCCTTATGGCTACACCTTC. This gives the protein CTSCKGAGPYGYTF. V is TRBV21-1 and J is TRBJ1-2. TRBV21-1 is a pseudogene locus. The CDR3 runs to 14 residues.

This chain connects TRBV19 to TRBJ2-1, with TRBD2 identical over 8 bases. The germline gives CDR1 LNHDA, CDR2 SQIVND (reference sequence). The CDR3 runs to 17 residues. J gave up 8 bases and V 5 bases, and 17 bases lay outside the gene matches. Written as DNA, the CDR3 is TGTGCCAGTAGTGAAGGGGACGGGAGGGATATTGGGGATGAGCAGTTCTTC. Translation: CASSEGDGRDIGDEQFF. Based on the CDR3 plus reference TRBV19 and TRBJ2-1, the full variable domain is DGGITQSPKYLFRKEGQNVTLSCEQNLNHDAMYWYRQDPGQGLRLIYYSQIVNDFQKGDIAEGYSVSREKKESFPLTVTSAQKNPTAFYLCASSEGDGRDIGDEQFFGPGTRLTVL.

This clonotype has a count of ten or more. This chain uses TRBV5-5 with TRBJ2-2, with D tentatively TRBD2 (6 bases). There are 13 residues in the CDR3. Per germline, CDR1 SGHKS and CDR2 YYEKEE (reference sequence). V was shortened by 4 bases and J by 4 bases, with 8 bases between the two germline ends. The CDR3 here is CASSLGLTGELFF. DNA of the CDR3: TGTGCCAGCAGCCTGGGACTCACCGGGGAGCTGTTTTTT.

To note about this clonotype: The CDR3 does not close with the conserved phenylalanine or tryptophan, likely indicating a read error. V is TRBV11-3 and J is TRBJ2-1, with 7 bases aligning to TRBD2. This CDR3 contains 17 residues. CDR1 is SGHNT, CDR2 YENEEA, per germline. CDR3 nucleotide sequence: TGTGCTAGCAGCTTAGGTCGGGGGGAGTGGGCTGTCGATGAGCAGTTCCTC. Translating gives CASSLGRGEWAVDEQFL.